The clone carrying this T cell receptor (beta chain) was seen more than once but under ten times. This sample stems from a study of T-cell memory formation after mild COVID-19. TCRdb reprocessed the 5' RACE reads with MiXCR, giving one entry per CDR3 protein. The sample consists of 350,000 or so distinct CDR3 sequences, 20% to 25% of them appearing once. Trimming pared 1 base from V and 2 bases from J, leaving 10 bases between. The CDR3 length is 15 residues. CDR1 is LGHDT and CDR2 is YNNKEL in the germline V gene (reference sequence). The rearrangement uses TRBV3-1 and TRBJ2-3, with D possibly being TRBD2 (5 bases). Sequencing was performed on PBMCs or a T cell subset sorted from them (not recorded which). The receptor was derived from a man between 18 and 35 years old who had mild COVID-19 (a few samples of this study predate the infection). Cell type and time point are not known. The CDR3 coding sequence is TGTGCCAGCAGCCAAGTGACCGGACTCACAGATACGCAGTATTTT. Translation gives CASSQVTGLTDTQYF.